The present T cell receptor (beta chain) was sequenced within a study of cytomegalovirus exposure and HLA in healthy donors. The CDR3 runs 13 residues. V was pared by 2 bases and J by 6 bases, with 9 bases between. The germline CDR1 and CDR2 sequences are SGHKS and YYEKEE (reference sequence). Everyone who donated was a healthy bone marrow donor. To note about this clone: As yet, its antigen is unknown.

Study findings and constraints: Some TCR beta chains (about 180 of them) were listed as cytomegalovirus-associated. As a later analysis showed, a missense DCLRE1C variant was linked to trimming of TCR beta V- and J-genes. Diagnosis of cytomegalovirus status made by the classifier reportedly showed high specificity and sensitivity.

A multiplex PCR was run with 60 Vbeta primers and 13 Jbeta primers. Clones were read by immunoSEQ multiplex PCR, and TCRdb kept only the in-frame ones, dropping some. This table has around 35,000 clones, over 70% appearing once. The origin of this receptor is a man aged 25 to 45 in good health and CMV-seronegative. The chain has TRBV5-5 and TRBJ2-1; D possibly corresponds to TRBD2 (6 bases). The sequenced sample consisted of PBMCs. The CDR3 sequence: CASSLLATNEQFF. The CDR3 bases are TGTGCCAGCAGCTTACTAGCTACCAATGAGCAGTTCTTC.